This TCR beta chain stems from a study of technical replicates of blood from a few donors. This clone has a handful of counts. With 5 bases clipped from V and 5 bases from J, the junction kept 9 bases outside the gene matches. This CDR3 spans 15 amino acids. Germline V gene sequence: CDR1 ENHRY, CDR2 SYGVKD. Sequenced by immunoSEQ multiplex PCR; TCRdb stores in-frame clones only, minus some. The sample lists around 70,000 clones, approximately 93% occurring once. The origin of this receptor is a human donor in good health. The sample was T cells isolated from PBMCs. V and J are TRBV10-3 and TRBJ1-1, with TRBD1 identical over 9 bases. CDR3 sequence (DNA): TGTGCCATCAGTCACCCGGGACAGGGAGAAACTGAAGCTTTCTTT. Translation: CAISHPGQGETEAFF.